Following are 22 T cell receptor beta chains from one sample sequenced in a study of blood T cell repertoires in COVID-19. Data came from immunoSEQ multiplex PCR; TCRdb stores just in-frame clones and leaves some out. This sample carries about 120,000 clones, about 85% of them seen once, and the ten largest clones take over 9.5%. The sequenced sample was peripheral blood. The receptors originated from a man aged 55 to 70 with acute or convalescent COVID-19.

V and J are TRBV7-9 and TRBJ1-2; TRBD1 matches 9 bases. Germline V gene data show CDR1 as SEHNR and CDR2 as FQNEAQ (reference sequence). This CDR3 region has 15 residues. V was pared by 4 bases and J by 5 bases, with 8 bases of the junction left unmatched. The CDR3 DNA reads TGTGCCAGCAGCTCCCCCCGGACAGGGGTATATGGCTACACCTTC. It translates to CASSSPRTGVYGYTF.

The chain recombines TRBV28 with TRBJ2-2; 10 nucleotides match TRBD2. Germline V CDR1 and CDR2: MDHEN, SYDVKM. The CDR3 length is 16 residues. V trimming: 3 bases; J trimming: 3 bases; junction bases outside the gene matches: 4. The CDR3 DNA follows: TGTGCCAGCAGTTTCAGGACTAGCGGTTACACCGGGGAGCTGTTTTTT. Its translation is CASSFRTSGYTGELFF.

In its sample, this clone was seen once. The rearrangement links TRBV28 to TRBJ2-3; D is unclear. CDR3 length equals 15 residues. With 10 bases removed from V and 0 bases from J, the gap between germline ends came to 17 bases. Germline V gene lookup returns CDR1 MDHEN and CDR2 SYDVKM. Written as DNA, the CDR3 is TGTGCCACCCTTAGTAGGCGGCGCAGCACAGATACGCAGTATTTT. Translated: CATLSRRRSTDTQYF.

This rearrangement joins TRBV24-1 to TRBJ2-3; D may be TRBD1 (7 bases). This CDR3 spans 17 amino acids. Trimming took off 1 base at V and 3 bases at J, with 16 bases between the two ends. CDR1 KGHDR and CDR2 SFDVKD come from the germline V gene. CDR3 DNA: TGTGCCACCAGTGATTTTTGGGGGGCAGGGGGTACAGATACGCAGTATTTT. The encoded protein is CATSDFWGAGGTDTQYF.

The chain links TRBV10-3 to TRBJ2-3; D remains ambiguous. V was trimmed by 0 bases and J by 11 bases, leaving 12 bases between them. This CDR3 is 13 amino acids long. CDR1 and CDR2 from the germline V gene are ENHRY and SYGVKD. CDR3 in DNA: TGTGCCATCAGTGAGTCTTTATCAGGTCGGCAGTATTTT. Its translation is CAISESLSGRQYF.

The chain couples TRBV19 to TRBJ2-7, with TRBD1 as a possible D gene (5 bases). Germline CDR1 and CDR2: LNHDA and SQIVND (reference sequence). This CDR3 has 13 amino acids. V dropped 3 bases and J dropped 4 bases, with 10 bases sitting between them. The CDR3 here is CASSMVQGYEQYF. CDR3 DNA sequence: TGTGCCAGTAGTATGGTCCAGGGTTACGAGCAGTACTTC.

The chain recombines TRBV6-5 with TRBJ1-3; 7 bases align to TRBD1. CDR1 MNHEY and CDR2 SVGAGI come from the germline V gene. This CDR3 contains 16 residues. V lost 2 bases, J lost 0 bases, and 4 bases stayed unmatched. CDR3 sequence (DNA): TGTGCCAGCAGTTACGGGACAGAGGGCTCTGGAAACACCATATATTTT. This sequence encodes CASSYGTEGSGNTIYF.

This clone showed up just once. J is TRBJ1-5 and V is TRBV18; 9 nucleotides agree with TRBD1. V lost 4 bases to trimming and J lost 2 bases; unmatched junction nucleotides: 3. Germline V lookup: CDR1 KGHSH, CDR2 LQKENI. CDR3 size: 15 residues. The CDR3 sequence: CASSLDRGGNQPQHF. CDR3 sequence (DNA): TGTGCCAGCTCACTAGACAGGGGGGGCAATCAGCCCCAGCATTTT.

This sequence joins TRBV5-1 and TRBJ2-4; TRBD2 matches 13 bases. This CDR3 comprises 16 residues. Germline V lookup: CDR1 SGHRS, CDR2 YFSETQ. V shed 4 bases, J shed 7 bases, and the junction held 8 bases outside the gene matches. The CDR3 reads CASSRGTSGMGNIQYF. CDR3 nucleotide sequence: TGCGCCAGCAGCAGAGGGACTAGCGGGATGGGGAACATTCAGTACTTC.

This chain links TRBV28 with TRBJ2-3; 9 positions match TRBD2. The CDR3 length is 16 residues. From germline, CDR1 is MDHEN and CDR2 SYDVKM. The V segment lost 5 bases and the J segment 3 bases; nucleotides outside the gene matches: 9. CDR3 sequence (DNA): TGTGCCAGCAGTCCTATAGCGGGAGTGACTACAGATACGCAGTATTTT. Its protein product is CASSPIAGVTTDTQYF.

The chain carries TRBV28 and TRBJ1-5, with D possibly being TRBD1 (6 bases). This CDR3 contains 16 residues. In germline, CDR1 is MDHEN, CDR2 SYDVKM. Trimming shortened V by 6 bases and J by 5 bases, and 20 bases separated the two germline ends. In DNA, the CDR3 is TGTGCCAGCAGCTCTCCCGGCGGGGGCAAGCATCAGCCCCAGCATTTT. It is translated as CASSSPGGGKHQPQHF.

V and J are TRBV19 and TRBJ1-2; D is uncertain. The CDR3 consists of 14 residues. CDR1 and CDR2 from the germline V gene are LNHDA and SQIVND (reference sequence). V dropped 7 bases and J dropped 1 base, with 13 bases sitting between them. This chain's CDR3 is CASTLTGVNYGYTF. The CDR3 region has the DNA TGTGCCAGTACACTTACCGGGGTTAACTATGGCTACACCTTC.

The chain joins TRBV28 to TRBJ1-3, with 10 bases fitting TRBD1. The CDR3 spans 17 residues. The junction had 13 bases not matched to a gene; V was cut back by 8 bases and J by 3 bases. Per germline, CDR1 MDHEN and CDR2 SYDVKM. The CDR3 coding sequence is TGTGCCAGCCGGGACCGCATAGGACAGGGGGATGGAAACACCATATATTTT. This encodes CASRDRIGQGDGNTIYF.

The table lists this clone with a few counts. The CDR3 DNA follows: TGTGCCAGCAGCGTAGCGGGAGGGACCTACAATGAGCAGTTCTTC. Residues: CASSVAGGTYNEQFF. The gene calls are TRBV9 and TRBJ2-1, with TRBD2 identical over 8 bases. The V gene end was trimmed by 0 bases and the J gene end by 2 bases; junction bases not matched to a gene: 1. Germline V gives CDR1 SGDLS, CDR2 YYNGEE. This CDR3 region has 15 residues.

The rearrangement links TRBV5-5 to TRBJ2-7, with TRBD1 identical over 9 bases. Germline lookup yields CDR1 SGHKS and CDR2 YYEKEE (reference sequence). The CDR3 is made up of 16 amino acids. Trimming removed 3 bases from V and 3 bases from J; junction bases left unmatched: 10. The CDR3 loop is CASSSNPPGQGYEQYF. The CDR3 DNA follows: TGTGCCAGCAGCTCCAATCCGCCGGGACAGGGCTACGAGCAGTACTTC. Full variable domain (outside the CDR3, taken from reference TRBV5-5 and TRBJ2-7): DAGVTQSPTHLIKTRGQQVTLRCSPISGHKSVSWYQQVLGQGPQFIFQYYEKEERGRGNFPDRFSARQFPNYSSELNVNALLLGDSALYLCASSSNPPGQGYEQYFGPGTRLTVT.

The gene calls are TRBV11-3 and TRBJ2-5; tentatively, D is TRBD2 (6 bases). Trimming took off 5 bases at V and 5 bases at J, with 24 bases between the two ends. CDR3 length equals 17 residues. CDR1 and CDR2 (germline): SGHNT, YENEEA. CDR3 sequence reads: CASSRSIPGSGGETQYF. In DNA form, the CDR3 reads TGTGCCAGCAGCCGATCGATTCCGGGTTCTGGGGGGGAGACCCAGTACTTC.

Here the CDR3 DNA reads TGTGCCAGCAGCTTCGACCCCGCGGCCGAGCAGTACTTC. Translating gives CASSFDPAAEQYF. The chain is built from TRBV7-8 and TRBJ2-7; D call uncertain. CDR1 is SGHVS, CDR2 FQNEAQ, per germline. V lost 3 bases to trimming and J lost 6 bases, with 12 bases between them. The CDR3 has 13 residues.

V usage is TRBV15 and J usage is TRBJ2-4; 7 nucleotides align to TRBD2. From germline, CDR1 is LNHNV and CDR2 YYDKDF (reference sequence). This CDR3 contains 13 residues. J was trimmed by 15 bases and V by 0 bases; bases with no gene match: 8. For the CDR3, the DNA is TGTGCCACCAGCAGAGATGGGGGGGGAAAGCGGTACTTC. Its translation is CATSRDGGGKRYF.

The V and J genes are TRBV10-3 and TRBJ2-3; a possible D gene is TRBD2 (6 bases). Trimming left V 6 bases short and J 5 bases short, with 15 bases between. CDR1 ENHRY and CDR2 SYGVKD come from the germline V gene. The CDR3 extends over 14 amino acids. CDR3 amino acids: CAISLGGVEDTQYF. The CDR3 nucleotides read TGTGCCATCAGCCTCGGAGGGGTGGAAGATACGCAGTATTTT.

This chain uses TRBV7-2 with TRBJ2-5; 7 bases are shared with TRBD2. Germline lookup yields CDR1 SGHTA and CDR2 FQGNSA. The CDR3 contains 15 residues. After removal of 3 bases from V and 4 bases from J, the junction contained 8 bases not matched to a gene. CDR3 bases: TGTGCCAGCAGCTTTGACGGGAGGTGGGGAGAGACCCAGTACTTC. It codes for CASSFDGRWGETQYF.

The gene calls are TRBV6-5 and TRBJ2-1; D perhaps matches TRBD2 (5 bases). This CDR3 contains 15 residues. V lost 4 bases and J 6 bases, leaving 16 bases between the germline ends. The germline V gene has CDR1 MNHEY and CDR2 SVGAGI. The CDR3 bases are TGTGCCAGCAGTTTGGCTAGCATCGAATTCAATGAGCAGTTCTTC. Its translation is CASSLASIEFNEQFF.

The chain combines TRBV11-1 with TRBJ2-1; possibly TRBD1 for D (5 bases). Trimming took 3 bases from V and 8 from J, leaving 11 bases between them. The germline CDR1 and CDR2 sequences are SGHAT and FQDESV (reference sequence). The CDR3 contains 13 residues. The CDR3 bases are TGTGCCAGCAGCTTCGGGTGGGGCGATGAGCAGTTCTTC. Amino acids: CASSFGWGDEQFF.